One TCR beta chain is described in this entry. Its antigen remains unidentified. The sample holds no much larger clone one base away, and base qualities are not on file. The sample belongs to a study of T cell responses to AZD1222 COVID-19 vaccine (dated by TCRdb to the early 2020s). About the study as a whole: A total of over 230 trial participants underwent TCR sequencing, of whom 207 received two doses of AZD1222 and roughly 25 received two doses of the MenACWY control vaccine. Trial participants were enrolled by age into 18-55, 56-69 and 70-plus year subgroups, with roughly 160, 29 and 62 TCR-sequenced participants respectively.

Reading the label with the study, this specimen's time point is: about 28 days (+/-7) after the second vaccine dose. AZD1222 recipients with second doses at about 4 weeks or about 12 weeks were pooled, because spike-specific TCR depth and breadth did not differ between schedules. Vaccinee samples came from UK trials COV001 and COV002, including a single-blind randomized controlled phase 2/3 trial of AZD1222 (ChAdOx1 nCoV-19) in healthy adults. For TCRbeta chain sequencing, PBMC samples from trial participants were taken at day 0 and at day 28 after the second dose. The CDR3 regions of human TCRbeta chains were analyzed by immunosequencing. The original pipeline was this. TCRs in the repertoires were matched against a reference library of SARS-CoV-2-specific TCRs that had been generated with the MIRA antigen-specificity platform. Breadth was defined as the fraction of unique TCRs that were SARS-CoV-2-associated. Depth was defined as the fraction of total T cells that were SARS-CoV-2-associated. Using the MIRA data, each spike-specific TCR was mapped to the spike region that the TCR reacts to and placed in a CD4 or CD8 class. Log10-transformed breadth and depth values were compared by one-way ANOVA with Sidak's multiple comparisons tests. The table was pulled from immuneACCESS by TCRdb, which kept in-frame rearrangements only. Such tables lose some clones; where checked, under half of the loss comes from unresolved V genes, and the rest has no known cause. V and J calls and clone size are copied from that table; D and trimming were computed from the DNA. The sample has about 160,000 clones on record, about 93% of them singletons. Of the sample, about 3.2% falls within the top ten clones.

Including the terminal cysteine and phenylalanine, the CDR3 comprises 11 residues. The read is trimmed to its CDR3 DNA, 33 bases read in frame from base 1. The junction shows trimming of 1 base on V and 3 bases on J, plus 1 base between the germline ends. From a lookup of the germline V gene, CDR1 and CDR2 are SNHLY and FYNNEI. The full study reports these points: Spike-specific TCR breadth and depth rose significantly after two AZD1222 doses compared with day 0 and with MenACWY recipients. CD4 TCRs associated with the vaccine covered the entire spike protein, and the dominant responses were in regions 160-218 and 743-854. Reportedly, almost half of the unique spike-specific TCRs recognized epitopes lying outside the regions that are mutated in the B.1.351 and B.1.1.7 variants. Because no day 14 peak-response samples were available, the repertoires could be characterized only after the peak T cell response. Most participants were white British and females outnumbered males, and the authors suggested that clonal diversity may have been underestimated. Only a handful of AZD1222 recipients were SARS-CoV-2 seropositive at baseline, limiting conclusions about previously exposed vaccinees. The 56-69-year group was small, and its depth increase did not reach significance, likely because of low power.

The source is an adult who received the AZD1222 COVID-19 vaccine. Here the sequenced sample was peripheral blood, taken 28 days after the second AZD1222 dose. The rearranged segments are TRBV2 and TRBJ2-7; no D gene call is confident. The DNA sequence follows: TGTGCCAGCAGTGAAGACTACGAGCAGTACTTC. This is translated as CASSEDYEQYF.